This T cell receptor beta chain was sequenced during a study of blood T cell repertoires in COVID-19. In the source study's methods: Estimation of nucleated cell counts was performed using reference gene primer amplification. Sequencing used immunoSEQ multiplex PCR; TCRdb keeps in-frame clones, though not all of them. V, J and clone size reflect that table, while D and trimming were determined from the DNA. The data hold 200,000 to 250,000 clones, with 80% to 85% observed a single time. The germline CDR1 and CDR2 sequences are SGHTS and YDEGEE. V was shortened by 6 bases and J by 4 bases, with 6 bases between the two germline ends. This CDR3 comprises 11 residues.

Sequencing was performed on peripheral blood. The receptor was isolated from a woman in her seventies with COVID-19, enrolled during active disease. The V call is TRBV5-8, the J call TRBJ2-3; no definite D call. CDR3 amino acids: CASNQADTQYF. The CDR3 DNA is TGTGCCAGCAACCAGGCAGATACGCAGTATTTT.